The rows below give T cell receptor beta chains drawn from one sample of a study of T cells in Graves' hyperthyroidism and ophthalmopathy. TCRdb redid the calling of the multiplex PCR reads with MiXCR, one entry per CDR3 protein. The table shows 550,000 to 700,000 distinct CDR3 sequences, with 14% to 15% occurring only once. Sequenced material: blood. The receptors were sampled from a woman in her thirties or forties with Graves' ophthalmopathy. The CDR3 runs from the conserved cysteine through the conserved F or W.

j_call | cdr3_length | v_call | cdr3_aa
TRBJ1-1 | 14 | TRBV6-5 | CASSYGTPNTEAFF
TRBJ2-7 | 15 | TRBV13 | CASSPPRSGSYEQYF
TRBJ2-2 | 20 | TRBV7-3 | CASSLIAPSPSGEYTGELFF
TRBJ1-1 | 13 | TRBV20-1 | CSAVDRASTEAFF
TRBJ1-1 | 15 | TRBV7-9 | CASSAAGQGATEAFF
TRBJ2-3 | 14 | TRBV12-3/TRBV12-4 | CASRPLAGRDTQYF
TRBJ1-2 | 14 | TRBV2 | CARSYGRQGGGYTF
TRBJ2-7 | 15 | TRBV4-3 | CASSQEITTSYEQYF
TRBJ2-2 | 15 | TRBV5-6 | CASRGQGAGTGELFF
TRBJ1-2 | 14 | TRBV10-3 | CAISESTADGGYTF
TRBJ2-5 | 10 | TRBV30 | CARRKETQYF
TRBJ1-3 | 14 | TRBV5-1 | CASSLGTRGNTIYF
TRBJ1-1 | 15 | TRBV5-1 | CASSLALFMNTEAFF
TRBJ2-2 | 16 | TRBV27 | CASSPITGVNTGELFF
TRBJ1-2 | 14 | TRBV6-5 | CASSSGLYNYGYTF
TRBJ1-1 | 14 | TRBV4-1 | CASSQDTGNTEAFF
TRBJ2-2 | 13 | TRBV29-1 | CSVGGEDTGELFF
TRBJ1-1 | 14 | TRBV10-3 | CAISEPGLNTEAFF
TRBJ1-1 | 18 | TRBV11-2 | CASSLGPGLIGLNTEAFF
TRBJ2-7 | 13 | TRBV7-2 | CASSPDREGVQYF
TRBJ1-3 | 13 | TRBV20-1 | CSAEQEAGNTIYF
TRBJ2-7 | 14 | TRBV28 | CASSPDRDGYEQYF
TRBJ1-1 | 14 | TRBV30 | CAWSVSGGFTEAFF
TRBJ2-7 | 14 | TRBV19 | CASSLKDRGWEQYF
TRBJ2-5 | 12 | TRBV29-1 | CSVTSGQETQYF
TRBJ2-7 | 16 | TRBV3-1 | CASSPFSSGSTYEQYF
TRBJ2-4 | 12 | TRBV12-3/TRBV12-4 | CASSLPGGVQYF
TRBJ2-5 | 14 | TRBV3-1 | CASSQGPGTETQYF
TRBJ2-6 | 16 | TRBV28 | CASSTSGAPGANVLTF
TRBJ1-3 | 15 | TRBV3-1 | CASSQAGASGNTIYF
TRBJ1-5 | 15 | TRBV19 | CASSIGRQGDQPQHF
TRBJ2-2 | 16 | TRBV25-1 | CASSAGREGNTGELFF
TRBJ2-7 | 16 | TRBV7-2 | CASSPDSLAGAREQYF
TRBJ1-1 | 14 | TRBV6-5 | CASSYSNQGPTAFF
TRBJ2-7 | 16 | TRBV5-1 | CASRELRLAGGDEQYF
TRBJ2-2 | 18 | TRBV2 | CASSVTSGRALNTGELFF